This T cell receptor (beta chain) was sequenced for a study of blood T cell repertoires in COVID-19. Adults between roughly 18 and 95 years of age took part from 20 to 25 US areas. Donors of Cohort 3 who recovered were those that had two negative PCRs, clearance, or symptom resolution. CDR3 length: 14 amino acids. The germline V gene has CDR1 MNHEY and CDR2 SVGAGI. Trimming removed 8 bases from V and 2 bases from J; junction bases left unmatched: 9. The method was immunoSEQ multiplex PCR; TCRdb's version includes in-frame clones alone and lacks a portion of them. The sample lists 200,000 or so clones, 87% occurring once.

This TCR was sampled from a man aged 25 to 40 who had recovered from COVID-19. Sequenced input: PBMCs or T cells enriched from blood (not recorded which). The V call is TRBV6-5, the J call TRBJ2-7; 7 bases agree with TRBD2. The CDR3 region is CASRLTSAAYEQYF. CDR3 DNA: TGTGCCAGCCGCTTAACTAGCGCCGCCTACGAGCAGTACTTC.